The next 10 T cell receptor beta chains were all read from a single sample in a study of CD8+ T cells in alopecia areata. Sequencing templates came from extracted RNA that was reverse transcribed into cDNA. Using immunoSEQ multiplex PCR, the repertoire was profiled, and TCRdb retains in-frame clones only, with some absent. The sample includes over 150,000 clones, roughly three fifths seen only once; the top ten take approximately 4.9%. The sequencing input was CD8+ T cells sorted from blood. Receptors were obtained from a human donor in good health.

The chain couples TRBV29-1 to TRBJ1-1; 8 nucleotides line up with TRBD1. The CDR3 sequence is 16 residues long. V shed 2 bases, J shed 5 bases, and the junction held 13 bases outside the gene matches. The germline V gene encodes CDR1 SQVTM and CDR2 ANQGSEA. As DNA, the CDR3 is TGCAGCGTTGAATTGGTTTCAGGGGGCGACTGGACTGAAGCTTTCTTT. Encoded protein: CSVELVSGGDWTEAFF.

The sample holds one count of this clone. This chain links TRBV5-6 with TRBJ2-5, with D maybe TRBD1 (5 bases). The CDR3 loop spans 15 amino acids. The germline V gene encodes CDR1 SGHDT and CDR2 YYEEEE. Trimming stripped 0 bases from V and 2 bases from J, with 11 bases between. The CDR3 region has the DNA TGTGCCAGCAGCTTGGTTAGGGGCCCTCAAGAGACCCAGTACTTC. Protein sequence: CASSLVRGPQETQYF.

The rearrangement joins TRBV4-1 to TRBJ1-1; D is ambiguous. CDR1 and CDR2 (germline): MGHRA, YSYEKL. The CDR3 length is 13 residues. The ends were cut back, 1 base at V and 5 bases at J, with 8 bases in the middle. CDR3 sequence reads: CASSQGYSTEAFF. CDR3 sequence (DNA): TGCGCCAGCAGCCAAGGGTACTCGACTGAAGCTTTCTTT.

This clone has a single count. The chain employs TRBV7-9 and TRBJ2-7, with unresolved D. This CDR3 spans 12 amino acids. Germline V lookup: CDR1 SEHNR, CDR2 FQNEAQ (reference sequence). Trimming shortened V by 1 base and J by 5 bases, and 6 bases separated the two germline ends. In DNA form, the CDR3 reads TGTGCCAGCAGCTTAGTGTTCCACGAGCAGTACTTC. Protein product: CASSLVFHEQYF. Variable domain in full (rest from reference TRBV7-9 and TRBJ2-7): DTGVSQNPRHKITKRGQNVTFRCDPISEHNRLYWYRQTLGQGPEFLTYFQNEAQLEKSRLLSDRFSAERPKGSFSTLEIQRTEQGDSAMYLCASSLVFHEQYFGPGTRLTVT.

CDR3 in DNA: TGTGCCAGCGGTGCAACAGATACGCAGTATTTT. Translated, it gives CASGATDTQYF. The genes are TRBV6-5 and TRBJ2-3; D ambiguous. This CDR3 has 11 residues. The germline V and J ends were trimmed by 8 bases and 3 bases, with 6 bases remaining between them. Germline V gives CDR1 MNHEY, CDR2 SVGAGI.

This clone was detected a few times. The chain employs TRBV4-1 and TRBJ1-1; 8 bases fit TRBD1. There are 17 residues in the CDR3. Germline-derived CDR1 and CDR2 are MGHRA and YSYEKL. Trimming removed 2 bases from V and 2 bases from J; junction bases left unmatched: 10. CDR3 sequence (DNA): TGCGCCAGCAGCCAACAGGGGCAGGGGGCGAAAAACACTGAAGCTTTCTTT. It encodes CASSQQGQGAKNTEAFF.

This clone showed up just a few times. The chain employs TRBV7-9 and TRBJ1-2; D is unclear. The CDR3 length is 12 residues. Deletions cut 6 bases from V and 6 bases from J, with 11 bases between. Per the germline V gene, CDR1 is SEHNR and CDR2 is FQNEAQ (reference sequence). The CDR3 spells CASRDEVNGYTF. CDR3 in DNA: TGTGCCAGCAGGGATGAGGTGAATGGCTACACCTTC. The full variable domain, with the rest looked up from reference TRBV7-9 and TRBJ1-2, is DTGVSQNPRHKITKRGQNVTFRCDPISEHNRLYWYRQTLGQGPEFLTYFQNEAQLEKSRLLSDRFSAERPKGSFSTLEIQRTEQGDSAMYLCASRDEVNGYTFGSGTRLTVV.

The chain carries TRBV29-1 and TRBJ2-1; no clear D gene. Germline CDR1 and CDR2: SQVTM and ANQGSEA. The CDR3 contains 11 residues. V lost 3 bases and J lost 8, with 8 bases in between. The CDR3 is CSVEYGDEQFF. The CDR3 DNA reads TGCAGCGTTGAGTATGGGGATGAGCAGTTCTTC.

V and J are TRBV4-1 and TRBJ1-2, with 7 nucleotides matching TRBD1. The CDR3 length is 15 residues. The V gene end was trimmed by 4 bases and the J gene end by 4 bases; junction bases not matched to a gene: 9. Germline CDR1 reads MGHRA; CDR2 reads YSYEKL. CDR3 protein: CASSPSRRTGYGYTF. The CDR3 nucleotides read TGCGCCAGCAGCCCAAGCCGCAGGACAGGCTATGGCTACACCTTC.

The rearrangement uses TRBV27 and TRBJ1-5; 7 nucleotides align to TRBD1. The V segment lost 5 bases and the J segment 5 bases; nucleotides outside the gene matches: 6. CDR1 and CDR2 (germline): MNHEY, SMNVEV (reference sequence). The length of the CDR3 is 14 residues. CDR3 residues: CASSPLTGYQPQHF. CDR3 bases: TGTGCCAGCAGTCCCCTGACAGGGTATCAGCCCCAGCATTTT.